One sample yielded the 13 T cell receptor beta chains listed below, sequenced in a study of cytomegalovirus exposure and HLA in healthy donors. Use of 60 Vbeta and 13 Jbeta primers characterized the PCR. This table comes from immunoSEQ multiplex PCR, and its TCRdb copy is limited to in-frame clones, with some not included. The table records about 87,000 clones, 70% to 85% of them present only once. Input material: PBMCs. The receptors come from a man aged 25 to 40 in good health and CMV-seropositive.

The rearrangement uses TRBV28 and TRBJ1-2; no clear D. The CDR3 sequence is 10 residues long. Deletions cut 5 bases from V and 4 bases from J, with 2 bases between. CDR1 and CDR2 (germline): MDHEN, SYDVKM. The CDR3 sequence: CASSLYGYTF. The CDR3 DNA is TGTGCCAGCAGTCTCTATGGCTACACCTTC.

V is TRBV7-9 and J is TRBJ2-5, with TRBD1 identical over 10 bases. Germline values: CDR1 SEHNR, CDR2 FQNEAQ (reference sequence). The CDR3 spans 16 residues. With V trimmed by 5 bases and J by 0 bases, 6 bases remained unmatched. This CDR3 reads CASSPRGTGDQETQYF. As DNA, the CDR3 is TGTGCCAGCAGCCCGCGGGGGACAGGGGACCAAGAGACCCAGTACTTC.

The genes are TRBV10-2 and TRBJ1-1, with 9 bases fitting TRBD1. The trim removed 2 bases at V and 4 bases at J, leaving 8 bases unmatched. This CDR3 has 16 amino acids. Germline CDR1 reads WSHSY; CDR2 reads SAAADI. The CDR3 DNA reads TGCGCCAGCAGTGAGACCACAGGGGGCAAGACCACTGAAGCTTTCTTT. As protein: CASSETTGGKTTEAFF.

This clone was detected a few times. The chain is built from TRBV10-3 and TRBJ2-5; D is unclear. The assigned J gene may be wrong: the sequence end matches TRBJ2-7 better. Germline assignment: CDR1 ENHRY and CDR2 SYGVKD. This CDR3 is built from 12 residues. The CDR3 DNA reads TGTGCCATCAGTGAACTATCCTACGAGCAGTACTTC. Encoded protein: CAISELSYEQYF.

The chain couples TRBV15 to TRBJ2-1; 8 nucleotides agree with TRBD2. Germline lookup yields CDR1 LNHNV and CDR2 YYDKDF (reference sequence). This CDR3 has 16 amino acids. Trimming cost V 5 bases and J 7 bases; bases outside gene matches: 13. CDR3: CATSPVRAGVSNEQFF. In nucleotides, the CDR3 is TGTGCCACCAGCCCCGTGCGAGCGGGAGTGAGTAATGAGCAGTTCTTC. Drawing the rest from reference TRBV15 and TRBJ2-1, the complete variable domain is DAMVIQNPRYQVTQFGKPVTLSCSQTLNHNVMYWYQQKSSQAPKLLFHYYDKDFNNEADTPDNFQSRRPNTSFCFLDIRSPGLGDTAMYLCATSPVRAGVSNEQFFGPGTRLTVL.

V and J are TRBV20-1 and TRBJ1-4, with a tentative D call TRBD1 (6 bases). Germline V gene data show CDR1 as DFQATT and CDR2 as SNEGSKA (reference sequence). V was pared by 7 bases and J by 5 bases, with 8 bases between. The CDR3 has 11 amino acids. Here the CDR3 DNA reads TGCAGTGGGGGGACAAATGAAAAACTGTTTTTT. Translating it yields CSGGTNEKLFF.

This rearrangement joins TRBV9 to TRBJ2-5; TRBD2 matches at 7 bases. In germline, CDR1 is SGDLS, CDR2 YYNGEE. The CDR3 is 14 amino acids. Trimming at V came to 0 bases and at J to 5 bases, leaving 4 bases not matched to a gene. The CDR3 sequence: CASSVAGGGETQYF. CDR3 sequence (DNA): TGTGCCAGCAGCGTAGCGGGAGGAGGGGAGACCCAGTACTTC. The entire variable domain, with the rest obtained from reference TRBV9 and TRBJ2-5, is as follows: DSGVTQTPKHLITATGQRVTLRCSPRSGDLSVYWYQQSLDQGLQFLIQYYNGEERAKGNILERFSAQQFPDLHSELNLSSLELGDSALYFCASSVAGGGETQYFGPGTRLLVL.

This chain links TRBV21-1 with TRBJ2-7; TRBD2, as called in the table, went unchecked against the DNA. TRBV21-1 is a pseudogene. The CDR3 spans 13 residues. The CDR3 DNA reads TGTGCCAGCAGCGGGCGGGCCTCCTACGAGCAGTACTTC. This codes for CASSGRASYEQYF.

This chain links TRBV6-1 with TRBJ2-2; D is ambiguous. V lost 6 bases and J 5 bases, leaving 7 bases between the germline ends. Germline loops: CDR1 MNHNS, CDR2 SASEGT. This CDR3 is 12 amino acids long. DNA of the CDR3: TGTGCCAGCAGATTTCAGACCGGGGAGCTGTTTTTT. The encoded protein is CASRFQTGELFF.

V is TRBV5-4 and J is TRBJ2-4; no definite D call. Trimming removed 0 bases from V and 7 bases from J, with 11 bases in between. The CDR3 runs 14 residues. Per the germline V gene, CDR1 is SGHNT and CDR2 is YYREEE (reference sequence). CDR3 in amino acids: CASSLGSGDNIQYF. The DNA of the CDR3 is TGTGCCAGCAGCTTGGGTTCGGGTGATAACATTCAGTACTTC.

The CDR3 DNA follows: TGTGCCAGCAGTTCCCCAGGGCTAGCGGTATACGAGCAGTACTTC. As protein: CASSSPGLAVYEQYF. V is TRBV27 and J is TRBJ2-7; 7 bases map to TRBD2. CDR1 is MNHEY, CDR2 SMNVEV, per germline (reference sequence). The CDR3 loop spans 15 amino acids. Trimming cost V 4 bases and J 4 bases; bases outside gene matches: 10.

V gene TRBV29-1 combines with J gene TRBJ1-2, with D perhaps TRBD1 (5 bases). CDR1 is SQVTM and CDR2 is ANQGSEA in the germline V gene. CDR3 length: 9 amino acids. Trimming took 2 bases from V and 13 from J, leaving 8 bases between them. The CDR3 protein is CSVEQGPTF. The CDR3 DNA follows: TGCAGCGTTGAACAGGGCCCCACCTTC. Variable domain in full (rest from reference TRBV29-1 and TRBJ1-2): SAVISQKPSRDICQRGTSLTIQCQVDSQVTMMFWYRQQPGQSLTLIATANQGSEATYESGFVIDKFPISRPNLTFSTLTVSNMSPEDSSIYLCSVEQGPTFGSGTRLTVV.

This chain links TRBV29-1 with TRBJ2-1; D is perhaps TRBD2 (5 bases). Germline V gene sequence: CDR1 SQVTM, CDR2 ANQGSEA. The CDR3 length is 13 residues. The V end was cut by 6 bases, the J end by 0 bases, with 9 bases between. CDR3 residues: CSVEGRSYNEQFF. CDR3 sequence (DNA): TGCAGCGTCGAGGGTCGCTCCTACAATGAGCAGTTCTTC.